These 2 T cell receptor beta chains were sequenced from one sample in a study of blood T cell repertoires in COVID-19. Only in-frame clones appear in the TCRdb table, and some are missing; sequencing was by immunoSEQ multiplex PCR. Of 90,000 or so clones listed, 90% are singletons. The specimen was peripheral blood. Source of these receptors: a man aged 18 to 30 with COVID-19, enrolled during active disease.

The chain carries TRBV27 and TRBJ2-2; perhaps TRBD2 as D (6 bases). Deletions cut 3 bases from V and 0 bases from J, with 14 bases between. CDR3 size: 17 residues. In germline, CDR1 is MNHEY, CDR2 SMNVEV (reference sequence). The CDR3 region has the DNA TGTGCCAGCAGTTTTTCCAGCGGGCTAGCGAACACCGGGGAGCTGTTTTTT. This sequence encodes CASSFSSGLANTGELFF.

The V gene is TRBV29-1, the J gene TRBJ2-1, with 7 bases fitting TRBD1. The germline V gene has CDR1 SQVTM and CDR2 ANQGSEA. Trimming took 1 base from V and 9 from J; bases not matched to a gene: 6. The CDR3 extends over 13 amino acids. Here the CDR3 DNA reads TGCAGCGTTGAAGTGGACAGGAGCGGTGAGCAGTTCTTC. It is translated as CSVEVDRSGEQFF.